The rows below give T cell receptor beta chains drawn from one sample of a study of cytomegalovirus exposure and HLA in healthy donors. Sequenced by immunoSEQ multiplex PCR; TCRdb stores in-frame clones only, minus some. The sample has about 170,000 clones; approximately 81% are singletons. The specimen sequenced was PBMCs. Receptor source: a woman between 50 and 59 years old in good health and CMV-seronegative. Each CDR3 is given with its conserved first and last residue. The D gene is left open where the match is weak. Only part of the rows carry a size: once, few, many, or a class if the clone is expanded.

j_call,clone_size,v_call,d_call,cdr3_nt,cdr3_aa
TRBJ1-6,NA,TRBV11-2,NA,TGTGCCAGCAGCTTAGAGAGAGGGCCCGGTTCACCCCTCCACTTT,CASSLERGPGSPLHF
TRBJ2-7,NA,TRBV7-2,TRBD2,TGTGCCAGCAGCTTAGCGGTTTGGGGACTAGCGGGATCAAGGAGCTCCTACGAGCAGTACTTC,CASSLAVWGLAGSRSSYEQYF
TRBJ2-2,once,TRBV28,NA,TGTGCCAGCAGCCACGTGGGGGCTATGGTCGCCGGGGAGCTGTTTTTT,CASSHVGAMVAGELFF
TRBJ1-1,NA,TRBV7-2,NA,TGTGCCAGCAGCTTAATCCTGGGGGCTGGAACTGAAGCTTTCTTT,CASSLILGAGTEAFF
TRBJ1-3,NA,TRBV7-6,NA,TGTGCCAGCAGACGTGAGGACAGCTCTGGAAACACCATATATTTT,CASRREDSSGNTIYF
TRBJ1-2,NA,TRBV29-1,NA,TGCAGCGTTGGCGGGACCGCGAACTATGGCTACACCTTC,CSVGGTANYGYTF
TRBJ2-1,NA,TRBV27,NA,TGTGCCAGCAGTTTGGCAAACACTCTAGGGGGTGAGCAGTTCTTC,CASSLANTLGGEQFF
TRBJ2-7,NA,TRBV27,NA,TGTGCCAGCAGTAAGACATCTACCTACGAGCAGTACTTC,CASSKTSTYEQYF
TRBJ1-1,few,TRBV15,NA,TGTGCCACCAGCAGAGGGGGACTGCTGAACACTGAAGCTTTCTTT,CATSRGGLLNTEAFF
TRBJ2-2,NA,TRBV27,NA,TGTGCCAGCAGCTTCCGGGATACGCCTCCCGGGGAGCTGTTTTTT,CASSFRDTPPGELFF
TRBJ2-3,NA,TRBV9,TRBD2,TGTGCCAGCAGCGTAAGCGGGATTGGCACAGATACGCAGTATTTT,CASSVSGIGTDTQYF
TRBJ1-4,NA,TRBV29-1,NA,TGCAGCGTTGGAGACAGTCGGGCAACTAATGAAAAACTGTTTTTT,CSVGDSRATNEKLFF
TRBJ1-4,NA,TRBV6-1,NA,TGTGCCAGCAGTACAGGGTGGGGCAATGAAAAACTGTTTTTT,CASSTGWGNEKLFF
TRBJ1-1,NA,TRBV7-8,TRBD1,TGTGCCAGCAGCTTAGCTGGTATTACAGGGGCAGGTGAAGCTTTCTTT,CASSLAGITGAGEAFF
TRBJ1-1,NA,TRBV5-1,TRBD1,TGCGCCAGCAGCCGACAGGGGGCGGCCGGCATGGACACTGAAGCTTTCTTT,CASSRQGAAGMDTEAFF
TRBJ2-5,NA,TRBV19,TRBD2,TGTGCCAGTAGCCCGAGCGGGGGGGTGACCGAGACCCAGTACTTC,CASSPSGGVTETQYF
TRBJ1-6,NA,TRBV7-8,TRBD1,TGTGCCAGCAGCCAAAGGACAGGGGGGAATTCACCCCTCCACTTT,CASSQRTGGNSPLHF
TRBJ1-5,NA,TRBV19,NA,TGTGCCAGTAGTATAGTCCAGTATAGCAATCAGCCCCAGCATTTT,CASSIVQYSNQPQHF
TRBJ2-1,once,TRBV29-1,TRBD2,TGCAGCGGAACTAGCGGGGGTAACCTCGTGCAGTTCTTC,CSGTSGGNLVQFF
TRBJ2-2,NA,TRBV6-5,TRBD2,TGTGCCAGCAGCCGGGACTACCTCACCGGGGAGCTGTTTTTT,CASSRDYLTGELFF
TRBJ2-3,NA,TRBV11-1,TRBD2,TGTGCCAGCAGCCATACCCTAGCGGGTGCGTTAGATACGCAGTATTTT,CASSHTLAGALDTQYF
TRBJ2-1,NA,TRBV11-2,TRBD2,TGTGCCAGCAGCTTAGCAGGTAGTGGGGGGGGGTACAATGAGCAGTTCTTC,CASSLAGSGGGYNEQFF
TRBJ2-7,NA,TRBV28,TRBD2,TGTGCCAGCAGGGGGACTAACTCATTCTACGAGCAGTACTTC,CASRGTNSFYEQYF
TRBJ2-3,NA,TRBV15,TRBD1,TGTGCCACCAGCAGATCCCGACAGGGGACAGATACGCAGTATTTT,CATSRSRQGTDTQYF
TRBJ1-1,few,TRBV7-9,NA,TGTGCCAGCAGCTTTCCGGACTATGGGAACACTGAAGCTTTCTTT,CASSFPDYGNTEAFF
TRBJ2-7,NA,TRBV4-3,NA,TGCGCCAGCAGCCAAGACAGTCAGACTACGACCTACGAGCAGTACTTC,CASSQDSQTTTYEQYF
TRBJ2-2,NA,TRBV30,TRBD2,TGTGCCTGCCCCGGGGGGGGGACGAACACCGGGGAGCTGTTTTTT,CACPGGGTNTGELFF
TRBJ2-2,once,TRBV7-3,TRBD2,TGTGCCAGCAGCTTAACTAGCGGGAAGAACACCGGGGAGCTGTTTTTT,CASSLTSGKNTGELFF
TRBJ1-2,NA,TRBV9,TRBD1,TGTGCCAGCAGCGTTCGCGGAGGGGGCGAGTATGGCTACACCTTC,CASSVRGGGEYGYTF
TRBJ1-2,NA,TRBV10-3,NA,TGTGCCATCAGTGGCGGGGACGGGTGCGGCTACACCTTC,CAISGGDGCGYTF
TRBJ1-1,NA,TRBV5-8,NA,TGTGCCAGCACCCTGACAGGAATTAGCACTGAAGCTTTCTTT,CASTLTGISTEAFF
TRBJ2-7,NA,TRBV7-2,NA,TGTGCCAGCAGCTTAGAAATGGGCGACGAGCAGTACTTC,CASSLEMGDEQYF
TRBJ2-7,NA,TRBV7-2,NA,TGTGCCAGCAGCTTAGGACTAAACTCCTACGAGCAGTACTTC,CASSLGLNSYEQYF
TRBJ1-3,NA,TRBV5-5,NA,TGTGCCAGCAGCTTGGCCGGCGGGGGCCGGGAGGGAAACACCATATATTTT,CASSLAGGGREGNTIYF
TRBJ2-7,NA,TRBV14,TRBD1,TGTGCCAGCAGCCAACCGGGACAGGCCTACGAGCAGTACTTC,CASSQPGQAYEQYF
TRBJ1-2,few,TRBV6-1,TRBD1,TGTGCCAGTGCCAAGGAGGGACAGGGTATCTATGGCTACACCTTC,CASAKEGQGIYGYTF
TRBJ2-3,NA,TRBV6-1,TRBD2,TGTGCCAGCAGTGGACTAGCGGGGGCGGGAGGGACGCAGTATTTT,CASSGLAGAGGTQYF
TRBJ2-3,few,TRBV19,NA,TGTGCCAGTAGCTTGACAGATACGCAGTATTTT,CASSLTDTQYF
TRBJ2-1,once,TRBV19,NA,TGTGCCAGTAGTCCCGCCAGGGCGGCTGAGCAGTTCTTC,CASSPARAAEQFF
TRBJ2-7,few,TRBV29-1,TRBD2,TGCAGCGCCGCTGGACTAGCGGGAGAGGGGTTCTCCGAGCAGTACTTC,CSAAGLAGEGFSEQYF
TRBJ1-1,NA,TRBV6-1,NA,TGTGCCAACTACTCCTTGGGACACCCTACGGCTGAAGCTTTCTTT,CANYSLGHPTAEAFF
TRBJ1-4,NA,TRBV30,TRBD1,TGTGCCTGGAGCCTTCTTTCCGGGACAGTCGGCGAAAAACTGTTTTTT,CAWSLLSGTVGEKLFF
TRBJ2-7,NA,TRBV7-7,NA,TGTGCTAGCAGCTTAGACGGGAACTACGAGCAGTACTTC,CASSLDGNYEQYF
TRBJ2-7,many,TRBV10-3,NA,TGTGCCATCAGTGAGCCGGACCAGGGGCGCATAGCCTACGAGCAGTACTTC,CAISEPDQGRIAYEQYF
TRBJ2-7,NA,TRBV6-5,NA,TGTGCCAGCAGTAACACTAGCCCTACTTTCTACGAGCAGTACTTC,CASSNTSPTFYEQYF
TRBJ1-2,NA,TRBV29-1,NA,TGCAGCGGTTTTGGGCCTGGTTATGGCTACACCTTC,CSGFGPGYGYTF
TRBJ2-3,NA,TRBV7-2,TRBD2,TGTGCCAGCAGCCTAGGGCCCTTAGGAGCGGGGGGGCAGGATACGCAGTATTTT,CASSLGPLGAGGQDTQYF
TRBJ2-3,NA,TRBV28,TRBD2,TGTGCCACCCGTCGGAACGGGAGGACAGATACGCAGTATTTT,CATRRNGRTDTQYF